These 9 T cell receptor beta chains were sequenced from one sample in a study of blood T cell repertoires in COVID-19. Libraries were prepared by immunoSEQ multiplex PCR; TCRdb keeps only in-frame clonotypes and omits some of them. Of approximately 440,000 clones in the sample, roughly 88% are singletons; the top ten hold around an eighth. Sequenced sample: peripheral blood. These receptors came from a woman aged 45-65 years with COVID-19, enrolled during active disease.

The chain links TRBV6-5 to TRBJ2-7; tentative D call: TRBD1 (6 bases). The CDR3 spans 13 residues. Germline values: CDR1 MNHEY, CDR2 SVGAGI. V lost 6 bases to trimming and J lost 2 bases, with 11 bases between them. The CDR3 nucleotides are TGTGCCAGCAGCACGGACAGTACCTACGAGCAGTACTTC. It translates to CASSTDSTYEQYF.

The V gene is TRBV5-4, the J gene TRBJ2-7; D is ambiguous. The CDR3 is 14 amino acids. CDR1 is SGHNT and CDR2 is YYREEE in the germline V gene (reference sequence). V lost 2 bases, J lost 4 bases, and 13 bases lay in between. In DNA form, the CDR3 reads TGTGCCAGCAGCTTCCATTCGGGTGGTTACGAGCAGTACTTC. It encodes CASSFHSGGYEQYF.

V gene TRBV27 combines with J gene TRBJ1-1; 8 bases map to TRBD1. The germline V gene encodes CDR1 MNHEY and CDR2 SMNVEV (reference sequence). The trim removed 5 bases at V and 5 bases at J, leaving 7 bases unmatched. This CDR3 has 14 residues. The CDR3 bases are TGTGCCAGCAGTGGATGGACAGGGAGGACTGAAGCTTTCTTT. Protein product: CASSGWTGRTEAFF.

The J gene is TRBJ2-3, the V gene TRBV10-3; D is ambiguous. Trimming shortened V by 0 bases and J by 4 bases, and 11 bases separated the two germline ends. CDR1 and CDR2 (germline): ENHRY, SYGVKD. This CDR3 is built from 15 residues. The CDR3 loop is CAISESGDPADTQYF. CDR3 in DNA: TGTGCCATCAGTGAGTCCGGAGATCCTGCAGATACGCAGTATTTT.

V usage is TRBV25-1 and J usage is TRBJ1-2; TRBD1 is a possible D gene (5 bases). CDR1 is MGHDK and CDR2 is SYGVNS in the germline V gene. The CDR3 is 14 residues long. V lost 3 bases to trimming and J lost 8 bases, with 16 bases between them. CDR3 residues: CASSDSAGPLGYTF. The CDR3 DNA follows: TGTGCCAGCAGTGACAGTGCAGGGCCCCTGGGCTACACCTTC.

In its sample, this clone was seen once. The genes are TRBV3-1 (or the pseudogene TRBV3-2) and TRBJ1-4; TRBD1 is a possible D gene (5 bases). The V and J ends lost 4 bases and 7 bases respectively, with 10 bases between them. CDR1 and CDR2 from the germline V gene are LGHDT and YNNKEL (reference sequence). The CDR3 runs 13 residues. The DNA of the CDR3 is TGTGCCAGCAGCCCGGGGGGGAGTGAAAAACTGTTTTTT. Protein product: CASSPGGSEKLFF.

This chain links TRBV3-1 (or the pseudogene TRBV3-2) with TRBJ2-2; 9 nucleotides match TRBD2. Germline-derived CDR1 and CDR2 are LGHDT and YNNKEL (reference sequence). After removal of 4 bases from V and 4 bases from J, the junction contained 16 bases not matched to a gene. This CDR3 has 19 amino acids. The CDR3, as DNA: TGTGCCAGCAGCCGTCCCAGCGGGGGGCCTATCAGGGGCACCGGGGAGCTGTTTTTT. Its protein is CASSRPSGGPIRGTGELFF.

As DNA, the CDR3 is TGTGCCAGCAGCTTACAGAACTATGGCTACACCTTC. Amino acids: CASSLQNYGYTF. V gene TRBV5-5 combines with J gene TRBJ1-2, with D hard to call. V was shortened by 2 bases and J by 2 bases, with 4 bases between the two germline ends. This CDR3 is built from 12 residues. Germline V gene lookup returns CDR1 SGHKS and CDR2 YYEKEE (reference sequence).

This CDR3 reads CASSPTEGRTEAFF. The CDR3 region has the DNA TGTGCCAGCAGCCCGACGGAGGGTAGGACTGAAGCTTTCTTT. The J gene is TRBJ1-1, the V gene TRBV3-1 (or the pseudogene TRBV3-2); no clear D gene. The CDR3 covers 14 residues. Trimming pared 4 bases from V and 5 bases from J, leaving 14 bases between. Germline V gives CDR1 LGHDT, CDR2 YNNKEL (reference sequence).